The next 30 T cell receptor beta chains were all read from a single sample in a study of metastatic and nonmetastatic thyroid tumors. No patient received treatment before thyroid surgery. TCRdb redid the clone calls on the PCR reads using MiXCR. The table lists 11,000 or so clones, roughly 38% of them singletons, with less than 20% in the top ten. Sequenced material: tumor tissue. Receptors were obtained from a female donor with papillary thyroid cancer or a benign thyroid nodule (not recorded which). Some clones in this sample may be carry-over from other donors' samples.

This clone was picked up a small number of times. V usage is TRBV19 and J usage is TRBJ2-2; TRBD2 matches 10 bases. Germline CDR1 and CDR2: LNHDA and SQIVND (reference sequence). This CDR3 region has 13 residues. V lost 5 bases to trimming and J lost 6 bases; unmatched junction nucleotides: 0. The CDR3 reads CASSLAGAGELFF. Here the CDR3 DNA reads TGTGCCAGTAGTCTAGCGGGAGCCGGGGAGCTGTTTTTT.

There are a few counts of this clone. The chain is built from TRBV2 and TRBJ1-6, with TRBD1 matching over 8 bases. The ends lost 6 bases at V and 10 bases at J; junction bases unmatched: 8. The CDR3 has 14 amino acids. Per the germline V gene, CDR1 is SNHLY and CDR2 is FYNNEI. CDR3 coding DNA: TGTGCCAGCAGAACCGGACAGGGAATATCACCCCTCCACTTT. Its translation is CASRTGQGISPLHF.

This clone showed up just a few times. The chain has TRBV6-1 and TRBJ1-6, with 8 nucleotides matching TRBD1. Germline V gene lookup returns CDR1 MNHNS and CDR2 SASEGT. J lost 9 bases, V lost 1 base, and 5 bases had no gene match. CDR3 length: 15 amino acids. This CDR3 is CASSEETGDSSPLHF. For the CDR3, the DNA is TGTGCCAGCAGTGAAGAGACAGGGGACAGTTCACCCCTCCACTTT.

This clone was detected only a few times. J is TRBJ1-5 and V is TRBV28; D uncertain. Between the trimmed V and J ends, which lost 3 bases and 2 bases, there was a span of 5 bases. This CDR3 contains 13 residues. Germline lookup yields CDR1 MDHEN and CDR2 SYDVKM. CDR3 sequence (DNA): TGTGCCAGCAGTTTCATTCGCAATCAGCCCCAGCATTTT. This sequence encodes CASSFIRNQPQHF.

This clone has more than one count but fewer than ten. The rearrangement links TRBV2 to TRBJ2-6, with no clear D. CDR3 length equals 13 residues. Trimming took 8 bases from V and 4 from J, leaving 9 bases between them. The germline V gene encodes CDR1 SNHLY and CDR2 FYNNEI. The CDR3 here is CASRTRGANVLTF. CDR3 DNA: TGTGCCAGCCGCACTCGGGGGGCCAACGTCCTGACTTTC. The complete variable domain, with remaining parts taken from reference TRBV2 and TRBJ2-6, reads EPEVTQTPSHQVTQMGQEVILRCVPISNHLYFYWYRQILGQKVEFLVSFYNNEISEKSEIFDDQFSVERPDGSNFTLKIRSTKLEDSAMYFCASRTRGANVLTFGAGSRLTVL.

The chain joins TRBV4-1 to TRBJ1-4; 11 bases line up with TRBD1. The CDR3 runs to 16 residues. V shed 1 base and J 7 bases; nucleotides not matched to a gene: 5. Germline assignment: CDR1 MGHRA and CDR2 YSYEKL. The CDR3 bases are TGCGCCAGCAGCCAAGGGGTTGGGACAGGGGGTGAAAAACTGTTTTTT. Its protein is CASSQGVGTGGEKLFF.

The chain couples TRBV25-1 to TRBJ1-2, with D perhaps TRBD1 (5 bases). Trimming left V 2 bases short and J 8 bases short, with 12 bases between. Germline V lookup: CDR1 MGHDK, CDR2 SYGVNS. This CDR3 is 13 amino acids long. The CDR3 DNA follows: TGTGCCAGCAGTGAAGGGGCAGGGAAAGGCTACACCTTC. Protein product: CASSEGAGKGYTF.

This clone turned up a few times. The rearrangement joins TRBV27 to TRBJ2-2; no reliable D call. Germline lookup yields CDR1 MNHEY and CDR2 SMNVEV (reference sequence). The CDR3 spans 12 residues. With 3 bases removed from V and 5 bases from J, the gap between germline ends came to 4 bases. DNA of the CDR3: TGTGCCAGCAGTTTTGAGACCGGGGAGCTGTTTTTT. It translates to CASSFETGELFF.

This CDR3 reads CASSQDLQGDEQYF. The CDR3 DNA follows: TGCGCCAGCAGCCAAGACCTTCAGGGGGACGAGCAGTACTTC. V gene TRBV4-1 combines with J gene TRBJ2-7; 7 bases map to TRBD1. The ends lost 0 bases at V and 5 bases at J; junction bases unmatched: 4. The CDR3 is 14 amino acids. Germline CDR1 is MGHRA and CDR2 is YSYEKL.

Only a few counts were recorded for this clone. This chain uses TRBV28 with TRBJ1-2; D is undetermined. Germline-derived CDR1 and CDR2 are MDHEN and SYDVKM. Trimming shortened V by 5 bases and J by 1 base, and 8 bases separated the two germline ends. The CDR3 loop spans 13 amino acids. The CDR3 nucleotides are TGTGCCAGCAGTATGACACTTAACTATGGCTACACCTTC. This encodes CASSMTLNYGYTF.

The chain carries TRBV20-1 and TRBJ2-5; 9 bases agree with TRBD2. Germline V gene sequence: CDR1 DFQATT, CDR2 SNEGSKA (reference sequence). V dropped 4 bases and J dropped 6; count of bases not matched to a gene: 12. The CDR3 has 15 residues. The CDR3 is CSAIPLAGRGKTQYF. CDR3 nucleotide sequence: TGCAGTGCTATACCCCTAGCGGGGAGGGGTAAGACCCAGTACTTC.

This clone was found a few times. For the CDR3, the DNA is TGTGCCAGCAGTGGTGGAATCTCCTACGAGCAGTACTTC. Amino acids: CASSGGISYEQYF. The chain joins TRBV6-1 to TRBJ2-7; D unresolved. From germline, CDR1 is MNHNS and CDR2 SASEGT. The CDR3 has 13 residues. Trimming removed 4 bases from V and 0 bases from J, with 7 bases in between.

V is TRBV12-3 or TRBV12-4 and J is TRBJ1-1; weak D call: TRBD1 (6 bases). V lost 4 bases, J lost 7 bases, and 13 bases lay in between. CDR3 size: 13 residues. The CDR3 spells CASSSSGQFEAFF. In nucleotides, the CDR3 is TGTGCCAGCAGTTCTTCTGGACAGTTTGAAGCTTTCTTT.

The chain recombines TRBV19 with TRBJ1-2; D is ambiguous. V was trimmed by 3 bases and J by 4 bases, leaving 21 bases between them. The CDR3 totals 17 residues. Germline assignment: CDR1 LNHDA and CDR2 SQIVND (reference sequence). This CDR3 is CASSIPRTDWGIYGYTF. In DNA form, the CDR3 reads TGTGCCAGTAGTATCCCTCGGACGGACTGGGGTATCTATGGCTACACCTTC.

By frequency in the sample, this clone is large (0.1 to 1%). J is TRBJ2-7 and V is TRBV10-1; no clear D. Trimming stripped 0 bases from V and 6 bases from J, with 12 bases between. Germline V CDR1 and CDR2: WNHNN, SYGVQD (reference sequence). This CDR3 spans 14 amino acids. The DNA of the CDR3 is TGCGCCAGCAGTGAGTCAATAAATGGGGTCGAGCAGTACTTC. Protein sequence: CASSESINGVEQYF.

This clone is classed as large. Other nucleotide sequences from this sample produce the same CDR3. The chain links TRBV19 to TRBJ1-2; D is possibly TRBD1 (6 bases). V lost 3 bases and J 4 bases, leaving 15 bases between the germline ends. Germline CDR1 reads LNHDA; CDR2 reads SQIVND (reference sequence). The CDR3 runs 15 residues. CDR3 in DNA: TGTGCCAGTAGTATGATACAGGGCGGTGGCTATGGCTACACCTTC. Its translation is CASSMIQGGGYGYTF.

This clone has more than one count but fewer than ten. The chain has TRBV24-1 and TRBJ2-1, with 7 positions matching TRBD2. CDR3 size: 17 residues. CDR1 KGHDR and CDR2 SFDVKD come from the germline V gene. The J segment lost 0 bases and the V segment lost 3 bases, leaving 7 bases of the junction unmatched. CDR3 sequence: CATSDIRGGSSYNEQFF. Here the CDR3 DNA reads TGTGCCACCAGTGATATTAGGGGCGGGAGCTCCTACAATGAGCAGTTCTTC.

This chain uses TRBV4-1 with TRBJ2-1, with TRBD2 matching over 10 bases. The CDR3 covers 16 residues. Per the germline V gene, CDR1 is MGHRA and CDR2 is YSYEKL. Unmatched junction bases numbered 7, after V lost 2 bases and J lost 6 bases. The CDR3 here is CASSQPLAGARNEQFF. CDR3 bases: TGCGCCAGCAGCCAACCCCTAGCGGGAGCTCGCAATGAGCAGTTCTTC.

The V and J genes are TRBV20-1 and TRBJ2-7, with D possibly matching TRBD2 (5 bases). CDR1 is DFQATT and CDR2 is SNEGSKA in the germline V gene (reference sequence). The CDR3 runs to 13 residues. The V end was cut by 3 bases, the J end by 1 base, with 10 bases between. This chain's CDR3 is CSASGVYSYEQYF. In nucleotides, the CDR3 is TGCAGTGCTAGCGGGGTTTATTCCTACGAGCAGTACTTC.

The rearrangement uses TRBV12-3 or TRBV12-4 and TRBJ1-1; D call uncertain. The CDR3 length is 13 residues. With 4 bases removed from V and 4 bases from J, the gap between germline ends came to 10 bases. The CDR3 loop is CASSSGPATEAFF. In nucleotides, the CDR3 is TGTGCCAGCAGTTCAGGACCCGCCACTGAAGCTTTCTTT.

The chain links TRBV11-2 to TRBJ1-2; D possibly corresponds to TRBD1 (6 bases). The CDR3 covers 15 residues. Germline values: CDR1 SGHAT, CDR2 FQNNGV. V lost 5 bases and J 3 bases, leaving 16 bases between the germline ends. CDR3 protein: CASSPQAGADYGYTF. The CDR3 nucleotides are TGTGCCAGCAGCCCCCAGGCAGGGGCAGACTATGGCTACACCTTC.

This clone was seen a few times. The CDR3 DNA sequence: TGTGCCAGCAGTTACTATGCGGGACTGTCCTACGAGCAGTACTTC. Translating it yields CASSYYAGLSYEQYF. The chain employs TRBV6-2 or TRBV6-3 and TRBJ2-7; TRBD2 is a possible D gene (6 bases). Germline V CDR1 and CDR2: MNHEY, SVGEGT. V lost 1 base to trimming and J lost 1 base, with 11 bases between them. The CDR3 covers 15 residues.

This clone was observed a single time. The J gene is TRBJ2-4, the V gene TRBV20-1; D is undetermined. V shed 3 bases and J shed 2 bases, with 14 bases lying between them. Germline loops: CDR1 DFQATT, CDR2 SNEGSKA (reference sequence). The CDR3 has 15 residues. CDR3: CSARKSRLTKNIQYF. The DNA for the CDR3 is TGCAGTGCTAGGAAGTCTAGGCTAACCAAAAACATTCAGTACTTC.

This clone has more than one count but fewer than ten. V usage is TRBV6-1 and J usage is TRBJ2-7, with D possibly TRBD1 on 6 matching bases. The CDR3 extends over 14 amino acids. V was cut by 3 bases and J by 4 bases, with 13 bases left in between. Germline loops: CDR1 MNHNS, CDR2 SASEGT. The CDR3 DNA sequence: TGTGCCAGCAGTGATCAGGGACACCCTTACGAGCAGTACTTC. Its translation is CASSDQGHPYEQYF.

The chain is built from TRBV7-8 and TRBJ2-1; D unresolved. CDR3 length: 12 residues. The germline CDR1 and CDR2 sequences are SGHVS and FQNEAQ. V shed 5 bases and J shed 5 bases, with 7 bases lying between them. The CDR3 nucleotides read TGTGCCAGCAGCCGGCTAAACAATGAGCAGTTCTTC. Its protein is CASSRLNNEQFF.

The rearrangement uses TRBV28 and TRBJ1-2; no firm D call. The CDR3 is 14 residues long. CDR1 and CDR2 from the germline V gene are MDHEN and SYDVKM. V gave up 5 bases and J gave up 3 bases, with 13 bases separating them. In DNA, the CDR3 is TGTGCCAGCAGTCCCCGGAGCCTCTACTATGGCTACACCTTC. Translation: CASSPRSLYYGYTF.

This clone has a handful of counts. The chain recombines TRBV6-9 with TRBJ2-7; D is ambiguous. Germline V lookup: CDR1 MNHGY, CDR2 SVAAGI. There are 16 residues in the CDR3. The ends were cut back, 2 bases at V and 5 bases at J, with 19 bases in the middle. The CDR3 protein is CASSYSVTNVFHEQYF. The CDR3 DNA follows: TGTGCCAGCAGTTATAGTGTGACAAACGTCTTTCACGAGCAGTACTTC.

The chain couples TRBV7-9 to TRBJ2-7, with D possibly being TRBD2 (5 bases). V lost 1 base, J lost 4 bases, and 14 bases lay in between. The germline CDR1 and CDR2 sequences are SEHNR and FQNEAQ (reference sequence). The CDR3 runs to 15 residues. The CDR3 DNA reads as TGTGCCAGCAGCTTAGTAGCACTAGAGTTTTACGAGCAGTACTTC. This encodes CASSLVALEFYEQYF.

At least ten counts were recorded for this clone. V and J are TRBV10-2 and TRBJ2-5, with TRBD1 matching 9 bases. Germline V CDR1 and CDR2: WSHSY, SAAADI. With V trimmed by 2 bases and J by 2 bases, 3 bases remained unmatched. This CDR3 has 15 amino acids. As DNA, the CDR3 is TGCGCCAGCAGTGAGCCGGGGACAGGGCAAGAGACCCAGTACTTC. Translating it yields CASSEPGTGQETQYF.

This clone was counted only a few times. The V and J genes are TRBV28 and TRBJ1-2, with D maybe TRBD1 (6 bases). This CDR3 is built from 14 residues. In germline, CDR1 is MDHEN, CDR2 SYDVKM. V shed 3 bases and J shed 4 bases, with 12 bases lying between them. The DNA for the CDR3 is TGTGCCAGCAGTTTCGGGACATCCGTCTATGGCTACACCTTC. Amino acid sequence: CASSFGTSVYGYTF.